A selection of T cell receptor beta chains follows, all from one sample in a study of cytomegalovirus exposure and HLA in healthy donors. Assay used: immunoSEQ multiplex PCR; TCRdb lists only in-frame clones, some missing. The profile covers around 200,000 clones, with just over 75% appearing a single time and roughly 2% taken by the ten largest. The sample comprised PBMCs. The source of these receptors is a man aged 25 to 45 in good health and CMV-seronegative. Each CDR3 is given with its conserved first and last residue. Fields, in order: V gene, CDR3 length, D gene, J gene, clone size, CDR3 DNA, CDR3 protein. A D gene is named only where the DNA matches it firmly. The size field is filled for only some rows; it gives once, few, many or a size class.

>TRBV19|14|-|TRBJ2-7|-
TGTGCCAGTAGGAATGCGAAAGGGGCCTACGAGCAGTACTTC
CASRNAKGAYEQYF
>TRBV6-1|15|TRBD2|TRBJ2-7|-
TGTGCCACGAGCTGGTGGGCGGGGGGATCCTACGAGCAGTACTTC
CATSWWAGGSYEQYF
>TRBV14|16|TRBD2|TRBJ2-1|-
TGTGCCAGCAGCCAAGTTAGCGGGGGCCCCAGAAATGAGCAGTTCTTC
CASSQVSGGPRNEQFF
>TRBV18|17|-|TRBJ2-7|-
TGTGCCAGCTCCCTGGTTAGTTCGCAGGGGGGAGTCCACGAGCAGTACTTC
CASSLVSSQGGVHEQYF
>TRBV5-1|15|-|TRBJ2-5|-
TGCGCCAGCAGCACAGACAGAAGCCAACAAGAGACCCAGTACTTC
CASSTDRSQQETQYF
>TRBV11-2|13|-|TRBJ1-6|-
TGTGCCAGCAGCTCATTAACAGTATCACCCCTCCACTTT
CASSSLTVSPLHF
>TRBV2|15|TRBD2|TRBJ2-1|once
TGTGCCAGCAGCCCCGGGACTAGCGGAAACAATGAGCAGTTCTTC
CASSPGTSGNNEQFF
>TRBV5-6|18|TRBD1|TRBJ2-3|-
TGTGCCAGCAGCGGAGTGGCCGGGGACAGGGGCGCGACAGATACGCAGTATTTT
CASSGVAGDRGATDTQYF
>TRBV25-1|15|-|TRBJ2-3|few
TGTGCCAGCAGTCCCGGTGTAATGGCGGGAGATACGCAGTATTTT
CASSPGVMAGDTQYF
>TRBV7-9|12|-|TRBJ1-1|once
TGTGCCAGCAGCCTCGTGAACACTGAAGCTTTCTTT
CASSLVNTEAFF
>TRBV10-3|13|-|TRBJ2-3|-
TGTGCCATCAGTGAGTCCGGTACAGATACGCAGTATTTT
CAISESGTDTQYF
>TRBV5-5|15|TRBD2|TRBJ2-3|-
TGTGCCAGCGCCAAGCGGGATACATATACAGATACGCAGTATTTT
CASAKRDTYTDTQYF
>TRBV10-3|15|TRBD1|TRBJ1-2|-
TGTGCCAGTGGGGCCGGGACAGGAGAACTCTCTGGCTACACCTTC
CASGAGTGELSGYTF